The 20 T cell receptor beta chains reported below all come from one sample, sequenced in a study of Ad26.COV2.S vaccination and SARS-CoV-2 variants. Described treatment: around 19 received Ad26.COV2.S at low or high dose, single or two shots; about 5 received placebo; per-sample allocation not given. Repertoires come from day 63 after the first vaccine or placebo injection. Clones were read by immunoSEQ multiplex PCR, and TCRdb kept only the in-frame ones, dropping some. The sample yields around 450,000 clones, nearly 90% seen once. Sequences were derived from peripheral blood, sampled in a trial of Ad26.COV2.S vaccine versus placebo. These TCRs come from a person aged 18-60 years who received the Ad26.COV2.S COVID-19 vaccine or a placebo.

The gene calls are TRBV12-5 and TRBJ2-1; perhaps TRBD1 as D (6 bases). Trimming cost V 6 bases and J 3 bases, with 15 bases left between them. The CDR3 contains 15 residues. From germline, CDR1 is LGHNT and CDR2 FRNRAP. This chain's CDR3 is CASGPQGLRYNEQFF. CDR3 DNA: TGTGCTAGTGGACCACAGGGTCTACGCTACAATGAGCAGTTCTTC.

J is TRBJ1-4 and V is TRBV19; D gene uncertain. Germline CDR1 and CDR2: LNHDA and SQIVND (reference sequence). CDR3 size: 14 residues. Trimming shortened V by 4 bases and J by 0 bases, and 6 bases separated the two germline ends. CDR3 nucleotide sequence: TGTGCCAGTAGTAGAAGGGCAACTAATGAAAAACTGTTTTTT. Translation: CASSRRATNEKLFF.

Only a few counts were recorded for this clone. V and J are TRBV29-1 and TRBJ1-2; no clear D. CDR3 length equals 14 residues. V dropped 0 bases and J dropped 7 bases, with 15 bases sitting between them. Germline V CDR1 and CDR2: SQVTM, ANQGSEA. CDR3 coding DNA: TGCAGCGTTGAAGAATTGAGGTATTTGGGTGGCTACACCTTC. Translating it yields CSVEELRYLGGYTF. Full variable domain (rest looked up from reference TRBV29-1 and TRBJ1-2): SAVISQKPSRDICQRGTSLTIQCQVDSQVTMMFWYRQQPGQSLTLIATANQGSEATYESGFVIDKFPISRPNLTFSTLTVSNMSPEDSSIYLCSVEELRYLGGYTFGSGTRLTVV.

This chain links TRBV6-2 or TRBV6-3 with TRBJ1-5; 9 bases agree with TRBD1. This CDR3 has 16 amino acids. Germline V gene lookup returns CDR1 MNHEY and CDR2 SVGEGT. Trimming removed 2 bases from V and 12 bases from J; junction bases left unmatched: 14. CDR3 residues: CASSYDALTGGRVQHF. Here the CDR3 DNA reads TGTGCCAGCAGTTACGACGCCCTTACAGGGGGCCGGGTCCAGCATTTT.

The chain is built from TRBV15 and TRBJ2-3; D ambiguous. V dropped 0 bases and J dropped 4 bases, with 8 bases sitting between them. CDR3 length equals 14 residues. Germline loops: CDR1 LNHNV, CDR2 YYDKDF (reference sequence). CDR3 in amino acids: CATSREAQSDTQYF. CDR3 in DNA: TGTGCCACCAGCAGAGAGGCCCAATCAGATACGCAGTATTTT.

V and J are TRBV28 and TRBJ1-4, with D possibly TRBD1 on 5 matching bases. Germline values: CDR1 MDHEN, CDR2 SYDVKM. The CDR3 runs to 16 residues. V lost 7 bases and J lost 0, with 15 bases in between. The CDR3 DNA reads TGTGCCAGCAAGATGGACACCAGTGCAACTAATGAAAAACTGTTTTTT. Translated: CASKMDTSATNEKLFF.

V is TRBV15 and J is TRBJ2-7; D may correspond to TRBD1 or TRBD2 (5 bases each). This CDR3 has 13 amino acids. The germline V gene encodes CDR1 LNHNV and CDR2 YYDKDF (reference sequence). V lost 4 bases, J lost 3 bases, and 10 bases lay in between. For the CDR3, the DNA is TGTGCCACCAGCAAGGGACGTAACTACGAGCAGTACTTC. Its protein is CATSKGRNYEQYF.

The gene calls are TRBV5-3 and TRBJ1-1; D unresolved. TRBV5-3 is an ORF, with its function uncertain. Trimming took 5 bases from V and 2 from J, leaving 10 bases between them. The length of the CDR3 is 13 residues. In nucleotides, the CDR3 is TGTGCCAGAAGACCAGGAACCAACACTGAAGCTTTCTTT. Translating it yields CARRPGTNTEAFF.

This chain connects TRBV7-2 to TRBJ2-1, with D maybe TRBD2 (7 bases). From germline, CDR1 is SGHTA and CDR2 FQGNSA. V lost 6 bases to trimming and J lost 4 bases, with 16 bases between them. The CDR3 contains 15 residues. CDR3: CASSRGRERYNEQFF. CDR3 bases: TGTGCCAGCAGTCGGGGGCGGGAGAGGTACAATGAGCAGTTCTTC.

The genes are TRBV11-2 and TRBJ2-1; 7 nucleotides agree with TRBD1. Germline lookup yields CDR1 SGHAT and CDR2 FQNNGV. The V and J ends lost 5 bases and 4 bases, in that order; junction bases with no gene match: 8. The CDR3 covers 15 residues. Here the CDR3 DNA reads TGTGCCAGCAGCCAAAACAGGGGTTCATACAATGAGCAGTTCTTC. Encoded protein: CASSQNRGSYNEQFF. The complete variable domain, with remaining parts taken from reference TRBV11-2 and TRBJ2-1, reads EAGVAQSPRYKIIEKRQSVAFWCNPISGHATLYWYQQILGQGPKLLIQFQNNGVVDDSQLPKDRFSAERLKGVDSTLKIQPAKLEDSAVYLCASSQNRGSYNEQFFGPGTRLTVL.

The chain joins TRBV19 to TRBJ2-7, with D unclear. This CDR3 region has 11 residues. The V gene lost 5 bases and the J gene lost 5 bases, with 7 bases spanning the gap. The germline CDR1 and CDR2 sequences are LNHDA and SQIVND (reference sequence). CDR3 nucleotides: TGTGCCAGTAGTCATGGGGACGAGCAGTACGTC. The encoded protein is CASSHGDEQYV.

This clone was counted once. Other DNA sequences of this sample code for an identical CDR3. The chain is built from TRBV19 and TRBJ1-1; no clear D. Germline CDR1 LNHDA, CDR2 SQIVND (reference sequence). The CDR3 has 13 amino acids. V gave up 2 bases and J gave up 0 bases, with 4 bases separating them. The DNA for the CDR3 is TGTGCCAGTAGTATATCCTTGAACACTGAAGCTTTCTTT. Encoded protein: CASSISLNTEAFF.

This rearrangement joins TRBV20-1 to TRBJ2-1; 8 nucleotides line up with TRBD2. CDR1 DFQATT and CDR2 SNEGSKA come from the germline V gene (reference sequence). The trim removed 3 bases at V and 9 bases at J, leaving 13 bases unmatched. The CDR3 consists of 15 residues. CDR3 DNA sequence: TGCAGTGCTAGTGCTGGGGCTAGCGGGTTAATTGAGCAGTTCTTC. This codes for CSASAGASGLIEQFF.

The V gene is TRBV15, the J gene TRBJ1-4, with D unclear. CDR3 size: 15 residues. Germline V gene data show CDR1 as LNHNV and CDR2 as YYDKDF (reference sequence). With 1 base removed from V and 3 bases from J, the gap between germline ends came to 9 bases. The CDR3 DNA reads TGTGCCACCAGCAGAGGTGGAGGTTCTAATGAAAAACTGTTTTTT. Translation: CATSRGGGSNEKLFF.

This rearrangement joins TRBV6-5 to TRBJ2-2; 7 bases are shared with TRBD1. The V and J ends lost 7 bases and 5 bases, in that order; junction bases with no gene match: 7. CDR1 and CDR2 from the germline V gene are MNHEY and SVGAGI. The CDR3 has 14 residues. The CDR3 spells CASNWDRLTGELFF. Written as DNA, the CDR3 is TGTGCCAGCAACTGGGACAGACTAACCGGGGAGCTGTTTTTT.

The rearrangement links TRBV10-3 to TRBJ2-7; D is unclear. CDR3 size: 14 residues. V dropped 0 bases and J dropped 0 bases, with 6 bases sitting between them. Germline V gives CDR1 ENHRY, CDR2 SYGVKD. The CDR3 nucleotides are TGTGCCATCAGTGAGTCGGCTAACTCCTACGAGCAGTACGTC. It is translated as CAISESANSYEQYV.

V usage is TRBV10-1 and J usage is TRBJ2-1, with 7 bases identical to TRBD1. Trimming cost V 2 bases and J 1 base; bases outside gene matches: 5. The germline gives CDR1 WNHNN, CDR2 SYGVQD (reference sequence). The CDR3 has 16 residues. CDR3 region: CASSERTGESYNEQFF. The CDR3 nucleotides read TGCGCCAGCAGTGAGAGGACAGGCGAATCCTACAATGAGCAGTTCTTC.

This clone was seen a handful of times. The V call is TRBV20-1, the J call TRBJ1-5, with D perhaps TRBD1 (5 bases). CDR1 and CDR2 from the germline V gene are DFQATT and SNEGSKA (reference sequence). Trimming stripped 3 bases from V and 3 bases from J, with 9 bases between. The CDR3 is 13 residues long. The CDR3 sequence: CSASLDNNQPQHF. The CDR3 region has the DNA TGCAGTGCTAGTTTGGACAACAATCAGCCCCAGCATTTT.

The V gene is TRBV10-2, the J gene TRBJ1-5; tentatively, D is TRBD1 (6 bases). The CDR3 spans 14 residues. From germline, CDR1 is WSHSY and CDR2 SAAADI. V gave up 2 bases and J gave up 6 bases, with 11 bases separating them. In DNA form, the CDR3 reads TGCGCCAGCAGTGAGGGGACAACTCCTCAGCCCCAGCATTTT. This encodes CASSEGTTPQPQHF.

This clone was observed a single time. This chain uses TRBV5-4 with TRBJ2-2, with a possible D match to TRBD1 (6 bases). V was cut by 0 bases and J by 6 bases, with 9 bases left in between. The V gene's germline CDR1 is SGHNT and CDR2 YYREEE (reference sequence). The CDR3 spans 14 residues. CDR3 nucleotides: TGTGCCAGCAGCTTGGCCAGGGGTGCCGGGGAGCTGTTTTTT. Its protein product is CASSLARGAGELFF.